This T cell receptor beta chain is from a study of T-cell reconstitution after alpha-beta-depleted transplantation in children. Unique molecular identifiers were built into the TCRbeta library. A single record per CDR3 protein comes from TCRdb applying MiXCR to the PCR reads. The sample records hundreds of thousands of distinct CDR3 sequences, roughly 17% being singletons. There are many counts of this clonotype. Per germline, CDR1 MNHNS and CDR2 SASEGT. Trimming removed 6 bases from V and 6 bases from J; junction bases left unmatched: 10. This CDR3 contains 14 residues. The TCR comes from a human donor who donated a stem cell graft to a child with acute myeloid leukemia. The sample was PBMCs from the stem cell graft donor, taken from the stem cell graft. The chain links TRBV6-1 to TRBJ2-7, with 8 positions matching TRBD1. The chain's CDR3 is CASRRTGRRGEQYF. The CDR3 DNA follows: TGTGCCAGCAGACGGACAGGGCGGAGAGGCGAGCAGTACTTC.